This T cell receptor beta chain is from a study of blood T cell repertoires in COVID-19. Across the study: PBMCs, B-cell-depleted T cells, or T cells were the source of the cDNA or gDNA that made up the material.

V was pared by 4 bases and J by 1 base, with 5 bases of the junction left unmatched. Germline CDR1 and CDR2: LNHDA and SQIVND (reference sequence). This CDR3 region has 16 residues. Patients from Seattle were sampled longitudinally, starting during active infection. This clone was counted between two and nine times. Study processing details: How many nucleated cells were present was estimated from reference gene primer amplification. The data were produced by immunoSEQ multiplex PCR, yet TCRdb's version contains in-frame clones alone and is incomplete. Clone size and V and J calls were adopted from that table, with D and trimming inferred from the DNA. Seen here are about 57,000 clones, around 90% observed once, and the top ten hold approximately 20%.

This TCR was sampled from a woman of 80 years or more with COVID-19, enrolled during active disease. Input material: peripheral blood. This sequence joins TRBV19 and TRBJ1-5, with 9 bases aligning to TRBD1. The CDR3 DNA reads as TGTGCCAGTAGTACTCGGGACAGGGCGAGCAATCAGCCCCAGCATTTT. Protein product: CASSTRDRASNQPQHF.